Listed below are T cell receptor beta chains from one sample, sequenced in a study of blood T cell repertoires in COVID-19. Libraries were prepared by immunoSEQ multiplex PCR; TCRdb keeps only in-frame clonotypes and omits some of them. The sample lists about 230,000 clones, over 65% occurring once. The specimen sequenced was peripheral blood. Every receptor here comes from a woman between 65 and 79 years old with active or convalescent COVID-19. The CDR3 runs from the conserved cysteine through the conserved F or W. Each record gives: V gene, clone size, J gene, D gene, CDR3 DNA, CDR3 protein. D genes are given only for firm matches. The listing skips clone size in some rows; elsewhere it reads once, few, many or a size class.

v_call: TRBV18; clone_size: .; j_call: TRBJ2-7; d_call: TRBD1; cdr3_nt: TGTGCCAGCTCAGTCGGGACAGATTACGAGCAGTACTTC; cdr3_aa: CASSVGTDYEQYF
v_call: TRBV5-1; clone_size: .; j_call: TRBJ1-5; d_call: .; cdr3_nt: TGCGCCAGCAGCTTGGCCGGAGGGAATCAGCCCCAGCATTTT; cdr3_aa: CASSLAGGNQPQHF
v_call: TRBV3-1/TRBV3-2; clone_size: .; j_call: TRBJ2-3; d_call: .; cdr3_nt: TGTGCCAGCAGCCAACTTGGGAGGTTTAAGTATTTT; cdr3_aa: CASSQLGRFKYF
v_call: TRBV28; clone_size: .; j_call: TRBJ2-7; d_call: TRBD1; cdr3_nt: TGTGCCAGCAGTTTCGGCTCAGGGGGTTACGAGCAGTACTTC; cdr3_aa: CASSFGSGGYEQYF
v_call: TRBV3-1/TRBV3-2; clone_size: .; j_call: TRBJ1-3; d_call: .; cdr3_nt: TGTGCCAGCAGCCAAGAATCGAAGTTGAGGGGAAACACCATATATTTT; cdr3_aa: CASSQESKLRGNTIYF
v_call: TRBV5-1; clone_size: .; j_call: TRBJ1-2; d_call: .; cdr3_nt: TGCGCCAGCAGCGTCGGACTGAACTATGGCTACACCTTC; cdr3_aa: CASSVGLNYGYTF
v_call: TRBV2; clone_size: once; j_call: TRBJ1-2; d_call: .; cdr3_nt: TGTGCCAGCGTGGGGGCCAGGGGAAGGGTTGGTGGCTACACCTTC; cdr3_aa: CASVGARGRVGGYTF
v_call: TRBV19; clone_size: .; j_call: TRBJ1-2; d_call: TRBD1; cdr3_nt: TGTGCCAGTACGGACAGGGACCTCTATGGCTACACCTTC; cdr3_aa: CASTDRDLYGYTF
v_call: TRBV5-6; clone_size: .; j_call: TRBJ2-5; d_call: .; cdr3_nt: TGTGCCAGCAGCTTGTCAGGCAGGGTTGTCCAGTACTTC; cdr3_aa: CASSLSGRVVQYF
v_call: TRBV7-9; clone_size: few; j_call: TRBJ1-1; d_call: .; cdr3_nt: TGTGCCAGCAGCCCGGCGGGGTTGGAGGACAAAGCTTTCTTT; cdr3_aa: CASSPAGLEDKAFF
v_call: TRBV7-9; clone_size: .; j_call: TRBJ1-1; d_call: .; cdr3_nt: TGTGCCAGCAGCTTTTCGAGGAACACTGAAGCTTTCTTT; cdr3_aa: CASSFSRNTEAFF
v_call: TRBV5-1; clone_size: .; j_call: TRBJ2-1; d_call: TRBD2; cdr3_nt: TGCGCCAGCGGGACTACACCCCCTGTGAATGAGCAGTTCTTC; cdr3_aa: CASGTTPPVNEQFF
v_call: TRBV29-1; clone_size: .; j_call: TRBJ1-2; d_call: TRBD1; cdr3_nt: TGCAGCGTTGAACGGACAGGGGGAGTCGATGGCTACACCTTC; cdr3_aa: CSVERTGGVDGYTF
v_call: TRBV5-1; clone_size: .; j_call: TRBJ2-1; d_call: .; cdr3_nt: TGCGCCAGCAGCCGAACCTCAAATAGTAATGAGCAGTTCTTC; cdr3_aa: CASSRTSNSNEQFF
v_call: TRBV7-8; clone_size: .; j_call: TRBJ1-2; d_call: TRBD1; cdr3_nt: TGTGCCAGCAGCCGGGGACAGGGCTCAAGAGGTTATGGCTACACCTTC; cdr3_aa: CASSRGQGSRGYGYTF
v_call: TRBV5-4; clone_size: .; j_call: TRBJ1-1; d_call: TRBD1; cdr3_nt: TGTGCCAGCAGCTTGGACAGGGGGAACACTGAAGCTTTCTTT; cdr3_aa: CASSLDRGNTEAFF
v_call: TRBV4-2; clone_size: .; j_call: TRBJ2-1; d_call: TRBD2; cdr3_nt: TGTGCCAGCAGCCAAGATCCCCTAGCGGCATGGAATGAGCAGTTCTTC; cdr3_aa: CASSQDPLAAWNEQFF
v_call: TRBV19; clone_size: .; j_call: TRBJ1-2; d_call: TRBD1; cdr3_nt: TGTGCCAGTAGAACCGGGACAGGGGCTTATCGCTATGGCTACACCTTC; cdr3_aa: CASRTGTGAYRYGYTF
v_call: TRBV2; clone_size: .; j_call: TRBJ2-1; d_call: TRBD2; cdr3_nt: TGTGCCAGCGGCCGGACTAGCGGTTCGGGTGAGCAGTTCTTC; cdr3_aa: CASGRTSGSGEQFF
v_call: TRBV3-1/TRBV3-2; clone_size: once; j_call: TRBJ1-4; d_call: .; cdr3_nt: TGTGCCAGCAGCCAAGACGTAACTAATGAAAAACTGTTTTTT; cdr3_aa: CASSQDVTNEKLFF
v_call: TRBV7-2; clone_size: .; j_call: TRBJ2-3; d_call: TRBD2; cdr3_nt: TGTGCCAGCAGCCGGACTAGCGGGAGGTCAGATACGCAGTATTTT; cdr3_aa: CASSRTSGRSDTQYF
v_call: TRBV5-1; clone_size: .; j_call: TRBJ1-1; d_call: .; cdr3_nt: TGCGCCAGCAGCTTGGCCGTCGTAACAGGGAACACTGAAGCTTTCTTT; cdr3_aa: CASSLAVVTGNTEAFF
v_call: TRBV5-1; clone_size: few; j_call: TRBJ1-1; d_call: .; cdr3_nt: TGCGCCAGCAGCGACATTAGGGGGGAGGGCACTGAAGCTTTCTTT; cdr3_aa: CASSDIRGEGTEAFF
v_call: TRBV5-1; clone_size: once; j_call: TRBJ1-1; d_call: .; cdr3_nt: TGCGCCAGCAGCTTGTGGGGAGGGAACACTGAAGCTTTCTTT; cdr3_aa: CASSLWGGNTEAFF
v_call: TRBV7-2; clone_size: .; j_call: TRBJ2-7; d_call: TRBD1; cdr3_nt: TGTGCCAGCAGCTTAGGACAGGGCCTCTTCTCCTACGAGCAGTACTTC; cdr3_aa: CASSLGQGLFSYEQYF
v_call: TRBV29-1; clone_size: .; j_call: TRBJ1-1; d_call: .; cdr3_nt: TGCAGCGTAGGGGGGGTTATAGGCACTGAAGCTTTCTTT; cdr3_aa: CSVGGVIGTEAFF
v_call: TRBV4-2; clone_size: .; j_call: TRBJ2-7; d_call: .; cdr3_nt: TGTGCCAGCAGCCAAGATTGGGCAAACGAGCAGTACTTC; cdr3_aa: CASSQDWANEQYF
v_call: TRBV6-2/TRBV6-3; clone_size: .; j_call: TRBJ1-5; d_call: .; cdr3_nt: TGTGCCAGCAGCATACTCCCGGGGGTCGGGCGTCAGCCCCAGCATTTT; cdr3_aa: CASSILPGVGRQPQHF
v_call: TRBV6-2/TRBV6-3; clone_size: .; j_call: TRBJ2-5; d_call: TRBD2; cdr3_nt: TGTGCCAGCAGTTACAGGGGGACTAGCTCGGGTCGGACCCAGTACTTC; cdr3_aa: CASSYRGTSSGRTQYF
v_call: TRBV18; clone_size: .; j_call: TRBJ2-4; d_call: TRBD2; cdr3_nt: TGTGCCAGCTCACCGCCGGGGGGGCGGTCAGCCAAAAACATTCAGTACTTC; cdr3_aa: CASSPPGGRSAKNIQYF
v_call: TRBV11-2; clone_size: .; j_call: TRBJ2-3; d_call: TRBD2; cdr3_nt: TGTGCCAGCAGCCCCCCAGCTCTAGCGGGAGATACGCAGTATTTT; cdr3_aa: CASSPPALAGDTQYF
v_call: TRBV5-1; clone_size: once; j_call: TRBJ1-1; d_call: .; cdr3_nt: TGCGCCAGCAGCTATTTGCCGGCGGCGGGCACTGAAGCTTTCTTT; cdr3_aa: CASSYLPAAGTEAFF
v_call: TRBV5-6; clone_size: .; j_call: TRBJ2-6; d_call: .; cdr3_nt: TGTGCCAGCAGCTCCGCGGGGACTGGGGCCAACGTCCTGACTTTC; cdr3_aa: CASSSAGTGANVLTF
v_call: TRBV20-1; clone_size: .; j_call: TRBJ2-7; d_call: .; cdr3_nt: TGCAGTGCTCTCTCACGCGCGGTGCAGTACTTC; cdr3_aa: CSALSRAVQYF
v_call: TRBV18; clone_size: .; j_call: TRBJ2-1; d_call: .; cdr3_nt: TGTGCCAGCTCAAAGGGGGAGGGCCACAGTGAGCAGTTCTTC; cdr3_aa: CASSKGEGHSEQFF
v_call: TRBV4-3; clone_size: once; j_call: TRBJ2-1; d_call: TRBD2; cdr3_nt: TGCGCCAGCAGTCGCCTAGCGGGGGGAGAGCAGTTCTTC; cdr3_aa: CASSRLAGGEQFF
v_call: TRBV2; clone_size: .; j_call: TRBJ1-1; d_call: .; cdr3_nt: TGTGCCAGCAGTGTTCAGGGCGAGAACACTGAAGCTTTCTTT; cdr3_aa: CASSVQGENTEAFF
v_call: TRBV3-1/TRBV3-2; clone_size: few; j_call: TRBJ1-1; d_call: .; cdr3_nt: TGTGCCAGCAGCCCAGTGGTGGGGCGAGCTTTCTTT; cdr3_aa: CASSPVVGRAFF
v_call: TRBV7-8; clone_size: .; j_call: TRBJ1-4; d_call: TRBD1; cdr3_nt: TGTGCCAGCAGCTTTTCCGGGACAGGGGCTGAAAAACTGTTTTTT; cdr3_aa: CASSFSGTGAEKLFF
v_call: TRBV19; clone_size: .; j_call: TRBJ1-1; d_call: TRBD1; cdr3_nt: TGTGCCACCACTCGGGGACAGGGTCCCGGTTTGAACACTGAAGCTTTCTTT; cdr3_aa: CATTRGQGPGLNTEAFF
v_call: TRBV19; clone_size: .; j_call: TRBJ1-2; d_call: .; cdr3_nt: TGTGCCAGTAGTATCCTACAGGGTCCCTATGGCTACACCTTC; cdr3_aa: CASSILQGPYGYTF
v_call: TRBV4-2; clone_size: many; j_call: TRBJ2-7; d_call: .; cdr3_nt: TGTGCCAGCAGCCGCGGAGAGTCTACCTACGAGCAGTACTTC; cdr3_aa: CASSRGESTYEQYF
v_call: TRBV7-9; clone_size: .; j_call: TRBJ1-2; d_call: .; cdr3_nt: TGTGCCAGCAGCTTAGACGGGATCGGCTATGGCTACACCTTC; cdr3_aa: CASSLDGIGYGYTF
v_call: TRBV7-3; clone_size: .; j_call: TRBJ2-3; d_call: TRBD2; cdr3_nt: TGTGCCAGCAGCTTAAGCGGGGGGGCCGCAGATACGCAGTATTTT; cdr3_aa: CASSLSGGAADTQYF
v_call: TRBV15; clone_size: few; j_call: TRBJ2-2; d_call: .; cdr3_nt: TGTGCCACCAGCAGAGATGCTTTTGGTAGTGTGGCCGGGGAGCTGTTTTTT; cdr3_aa: CATSRDAFGSVAGELFF
v_call: TRBV28; clone_size: .; j_call: TRBJ1-2; d_call: TRBD1; cdr3_nt: TGTGCCAGCAGTCGTGCGGACAGGGGCGACTACACCTTC; cdr3_aa: CASSRADRGDYTF
v_call: TRBV28; clone_size: .; j_call: TRBJ1-5; d_call: .; cdr3_nt: TGTGCCAGCACTAAGAAGGGGAACAACAATCAGCCCCAGCATTTT; cdr3_aa: CASTKKGNNNQPQHF
v_call: TRBV19; clone_size: once; j_call: TRBJ2-3; d_call: TRBD2; cdr3_nt: TGTGCCAGTAGTCCCGGACTAGCGTCGGATACGCAGTATTTT; cdr3_aa: CASSPGLASDTQYF
v_call: TRBV4-1; clone_size: .; j_call: TRBJ2-3; d_call: .; cdr3_nt: TGCGCCAGCCAAGAGAGCCTAGGACTTAAGCAGTATTTT; cdr3_aa: CASQESLGLKQYF
v_call: TRBV28; clone_size: .; j_call: TRBJ1-2; d_call: .; cdr3_nt: TGTGCCAGCAGTACAGGGAACTATGGCTACACCTTC; cdr3_aa: CASSTGNYGYTF
v_call: TRBV28; clone_size: .; j_call: TRBJ2-3; d_call: TRBD1; cdr3_nt: TGTGCCAGCGGGGACAGCCGCACAGATACGCAGTATTTT; cdr3_aa: CASGDSRTDTQYF
v_call: TRBV3-1/TRBV3-2; clone_size: .; j_call: TRBJ1-2; d_call: TRBD1; cdr3_nt: TGTGCCAGCAGCCCCTACAGGGGGCAGGACTATGGCTACACCTTC; cdr3_aa: CASSPYRGQDYGYTF
v_call: TRBV4-1; clone_size: .; j_call: TRBJ1-1; d_call: .; cdr3_nt: TGCGCCAGCAGCCAAGAGCGTCGGACAGACTTGAACACTGAAGCTTTCTTT; cdr3_aa: CASSQERRTDLNTEAFF
v_call: TRBV5-1; clone_size: .; j_call: TRBJ2-3; d_call: TRBD2; cdr3_nt: TGCGCCAGCAGCTTGGGGGTAGCGGGGGCGTCCACAGATACGCAGTATTTT; cdr3_aa: CASSLGVAGASTDTQYF
v_call: TRBV28; clone_size: .; j_call: TRBJ2-1; d_call: TRBD1; cdr3_nt: TGTGCCAGCTTAGACAGGGGACCGATTGAGCAGTTCTTC; cdr3_aa: CASLDRGPIEQFF
v_call: TRBV7-8; clone_size: .; j_call: TRBJ1-1; d_call: .; cdr3_nt: TGTGCCAGCAGCTTCCAGGAATCTGAAGCTTTCTTT; cdr3_aa: CASSFQESEAFF
v_call: TRBV21-1; clone_size: .; j_call: TRBJ2-5; d_call: .; cdr3_nt: TGTGCCAGCAGCACTGAGACCCAGTACTTC; cdr3_aa: CASSTETQYF
v_call: TRBV5-6; clone_size: .; j_call: TRBJ1-1; d_call: .; cdr3_nt: TGTGCCAGCAGCTTCTACGACAGGAGGACTGAAGCTTTCTTT; cdr3_aa: CASSFYDRRTEAFF
v_call: TRBV5-6; clone_size: .; j_call: TRBJ1-2; d_call: TRBD1; cdr3_nt: TGTGCCAGCAGCTCGGGGTTTACAGGGGTGAACTATGGCTACACCTTC; cdr3_aa: CASSSGFTGVNYGYTF